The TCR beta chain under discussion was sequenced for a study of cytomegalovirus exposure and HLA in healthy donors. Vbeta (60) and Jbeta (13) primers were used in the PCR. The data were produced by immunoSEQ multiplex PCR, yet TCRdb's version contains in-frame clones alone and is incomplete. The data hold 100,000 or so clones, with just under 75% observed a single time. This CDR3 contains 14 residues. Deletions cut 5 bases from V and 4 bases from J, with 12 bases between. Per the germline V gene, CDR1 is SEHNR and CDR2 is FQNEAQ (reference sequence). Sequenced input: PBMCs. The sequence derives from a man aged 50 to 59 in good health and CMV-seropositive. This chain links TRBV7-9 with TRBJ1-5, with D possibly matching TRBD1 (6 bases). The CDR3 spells CASSLDSPNQPQHF. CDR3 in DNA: TGTGCCAGCAGCCTGGACAGCCCAAATCAGCCCCAGCATTTT.